One sample yielded the 15 T cell receptor beta chains listed below, sequenced in a study of Ad26.COV2.S vaccination and SARS-CoV-2 variants. Regarding treatment: around 19 received Ad26.COV2.S at low or high dose, single or two shots; several received placebo; per-sample allocation not given. It was on day 63 after the first vaccine or placebo injection that samples were taken. TCRdb's table, derived via immunoSEQ multiplex PCR, lists solely in-frame clones and lacks some. The table has more than 300,000 clones, about 87% seen once. The sequenced sample was peripheral blood, obtained in a trial of Ad26.COV2.S vaccine versus placebo. The receptors were gathered from a person between 18 and 59 years old who received the Ad26.COV2.S COVID-19 vaccine or a placebo.

The rearrangement uses TRBV6-6 and TRBJ1-3, with a weak D call TRBD1 (5 bases). The germline V and J ends were trimmed by 4 bases and 0 bases, with 13 bases remaining between them. The CDR3 covers 16 residues. Germline V lookup: CDR1 MNHNY, CDR2 SVGAGI (reference sequence). The DNA for the CDR3 is TGTGCCAGCAGTTCGGGACGTACCATCTCTGGAAACACCATATATTTT. This encodes CASSSGRTISGNTIYF.

The chain recombines TRBV3-1 (or the pseudogene TRBV3-2) with TRBJ1-1, with TRBD1 identical over 11 bases. Germline CDR1 is LGHDT and CDR2 is YNNKEL (reference sequence). The CDR3 loop spans 15 amino acids. Trimming cost V 1 base and J 7 bases; bases outside gene matches: 5. The DNA for the CDR3 is TGTGCCAGCAGCCAAGCGGGACAGGGGGTCGGTGAAGCTTTCTTT. This codes for CASSQAGQGVGEAFF.

J is TRBJ1-4 and V is TRBV7-9; D gene unclear. Looked up from germline, CDR1 is SEHNR and CDR2 is FQNEAQ (reference sequence). Trimming removed 5 bases at V and 9 bases at J, with 19 bases between. The CDR3 contains 15 residues. Here the CDR3 DNA reads TGTGCCAGCAGCCCAATTCAATCCTCCAATCAAAAACTGTTTTTT. This codes for CASSPIQSSNQKLFF.

CDR3 residues: CASSSPFTDTQYF. CDR3 nucleotide sequence: TGTGCCAGCTCATCGCCCTTCACAGATACGCAGTATTTT. The genes are TRBV18 and TRBJ2-3, with unresolved D. Trimming removed 5 bases from V and 2 bases from J, with 8 bases in between. Germline V lookup: CDR1 KGHSH, CDR2 LQKENI. CDR3 size: 13 residues.

The V and J genes are TRBV5-4 and TRBJ2-1, with 12 bases lining up with TRBD2. With 3 bases clipped from V and 0 bases from J, the junction kept 7 bases outside the gene matches. The CDR3 consists of 18 residues. Germline V gene sequence: CDR1 SGHNT, CDR2 YYREEE (reference sequence). The CDR3 coding sequence is TGTGCCAGCAGCTCAAGGACTAGCGGGGACGTCTCCTACAATGAGCAGTTCTTC. Amino acids: CASSSRTSGDVSYNEQFF.

This rearrangement joins TRBV30 to TRBJ1-6; no definite D call. This CDR3 region has 15 residues. Germline V gene data show CDR1 as GTSNPN and CDR2 as SVGIG (reference sequence). V lost 0 bases and J lost 7, with 13 bases in between. CDR3 coding DNA: TGTGCCTGGAGTGTAGATCGCCGGGCCAATTCACCCCTCCACTTT. This codes for CAWSVDRRANSPLHF. Together with reference TRBV30 and TRBJ1-6, the CDR3 gives the full variable domain: SQTIHQWPATLVQPVGSPLSLECTVEGTSNPNLYWYRQAAGRGLQLLFYSVGIGQISSEVPQNLSASRPQDRQFILSSKKLLLSDSGFYLCAWSVDRRANSPLHFGNGTRLTVT.

This chain joins TRBV7-2 and TRBJ2-3; D uncertain. The CDR3 runs to 12 residues. Germline values: CDR1 SGHTA, CDR2 FQGNSA. V was shortened by 1 base and J by 5 bases, with 4 bases between the two germline ends. In DNA, the CDR3 is TGTGCCAGCAGCTTAGAGGTAGATACGCAGTATTTT. Translating gives CASSLEVDTQYF.

J is TRBJ1-4 and V is TRBV7-2; D not certain. The CDR3 length is 12 residues. Per germline, CDR1 SGHTA and CDR2 FQGNSA. V lost 1 base and J lost 11, with 8 bases in between. The CDR3 sequence: CASSLGSTKLFF. The CDR3 DNA is TGTGCCAGCAGCTTAGGCTCCACTAAACTGTTTTTT.

In this sample, this clone turned up a few times. The chain joins TRBV7-9 to TRBJ1-5; no definite D call. The CDR3 covers 13 residues. Trimming cost V 1 base and J 6 bases, with 7 bases left between them. CDR1 is SEHNR and CDR2 is FQNEAQ in the germline V gene (reference sequence). The CDR3 bases are TGTGCCAGCAGCTTAGGACCCACTCAGCCCCAGCATTTT. It encodes CASSLGPTQPQHF.

The chain is built from TRBV3-1 (or the pseudogene TRBV3-2) and TRBJ2-7, with TRBD2 matching over 8 bases. This CDR3 region has 18 residues. J lost 6 bases, V lost 0 bases, and 16 bases had no gene match. Germline V gene data show CDR1 as LGHDT and CDR2 as YNNKEL (reference sequence). The CDR3 DNA is TGTGCCAGCAGCCAAGAATTTACCCTCCCGGGACTAGTCGGCGAGCAGTACTTC. It translates to CASSQEFTLPGLVGEQYF.

This clone was recorded once. The rearrangement links TRBV21-1 to TRBJ1-5; the table's D call, TRBD1, was not checked against the DNA. TRBV21-1 is a pseudogene segment. The CDR3 length is 16 residues. This CDR3 is CASSKVRTGDSQPQHF. As DNA, the CDR3 is TGTGCCAGCAGCAAAGTGAGGACAGGGGACAGTCAGCCCCAGCATTTT.

The V gene is TRBV19, the J gene TRBJ1-2; D unclear. CDR3 size: 13 residues. V was pared by 7 bases and J by 3 bases, with 12 bases between. Germline CDR1 and CDR2: LNHDA and SQIVND (reference sequence). CDR3 sequence: CASKARSDYGYTF. The DNA for the CDR3 is TGTGCCAGTAAAGCCAGGTCGGACTATGGCTACACCTTC.

The rearrangement joins TRBV7-3 to TRBJ2-3; no firm D call. V lost 11 bases, J lost 2 bases, and 11 bases lay in between. CDR1 and CDR2 (germline): SGHTA, FQGTGA. The CDR3 runs 12 residues. The CDR3 DNA sequence: TGTGCCTGCCGGCAGAACACAGATACGCAGTATTTT. It is translated as CACRQNTDTQYF.

The V call is TRBV5-6, the J call TRBJ2-1; D is uncertain. The CDR3 loop spans 13 amino acids. Trimming took off 2 bases at V and 9 bases at J, with 12 bases between the two ends. Germline V CDR1 and CDR2: SGHDT, YYEEEE. The CDR3 DNA reads TGTGCCAGCAGCTTTGGGTTCCCGGGTGAGCAGTTCTTC. It specifies CASSFGFPGEQFF. The full variable domain, completed using reference TRBV5-6 and TRBJ2-1, is DAGVTQSPTHLIKTRGQQVTLRCSPKSGHDTVSWYQQALGQGPQFIFQYYEEEERQRGNFPDRFSGHQFPNYSSELNVNALLLGDSALYLCASSFGFPGEQFFGPGTRLTVL.

The chain is built from TRBV4-1 and TRBJ2-5; D is unresolved. The CDR3 consists of 15 residues. The V gene lost 0 bases and the J gene lost 2 bases, with 10 bases spanning the gap. Germline assignment: CDR1 MGHRA and CDR2 YSYEKL. The CDR3 DNA reads TGCGCCAGCAGCCAAGATCCCCGCGGACAAGAGACCCAGTACTTC. Translating gives CASSQDPRGQETQYF.